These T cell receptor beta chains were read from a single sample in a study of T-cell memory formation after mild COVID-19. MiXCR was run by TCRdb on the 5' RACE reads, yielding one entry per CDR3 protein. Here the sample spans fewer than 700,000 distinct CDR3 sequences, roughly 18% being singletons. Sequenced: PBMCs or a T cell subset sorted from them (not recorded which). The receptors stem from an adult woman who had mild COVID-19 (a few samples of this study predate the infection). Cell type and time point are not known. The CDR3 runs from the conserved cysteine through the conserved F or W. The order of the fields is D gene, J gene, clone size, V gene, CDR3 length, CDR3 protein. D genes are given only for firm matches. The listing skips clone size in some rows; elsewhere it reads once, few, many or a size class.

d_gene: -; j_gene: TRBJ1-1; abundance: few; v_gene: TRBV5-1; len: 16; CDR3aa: CASSLVGGYLNTEAFF
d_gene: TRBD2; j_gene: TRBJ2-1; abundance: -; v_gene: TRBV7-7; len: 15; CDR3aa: CASSRRSGSHNEQFF
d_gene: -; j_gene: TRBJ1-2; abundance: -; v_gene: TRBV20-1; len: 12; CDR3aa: CSSAGARGGYTF
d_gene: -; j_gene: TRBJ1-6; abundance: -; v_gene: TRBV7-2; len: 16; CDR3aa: CASSLTYQQVNSALHF
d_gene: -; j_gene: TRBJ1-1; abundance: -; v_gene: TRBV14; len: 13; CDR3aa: CASSQDRDPTAFF
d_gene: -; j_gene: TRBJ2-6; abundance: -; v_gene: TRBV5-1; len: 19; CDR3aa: CASSLVSGGLSSGANVLTF
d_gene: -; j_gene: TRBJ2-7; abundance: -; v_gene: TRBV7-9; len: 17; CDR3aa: CASSLPPGSGAHYEQYF
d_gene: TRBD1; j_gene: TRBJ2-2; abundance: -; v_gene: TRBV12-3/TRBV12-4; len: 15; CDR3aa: CASTSGQGLAGELFF
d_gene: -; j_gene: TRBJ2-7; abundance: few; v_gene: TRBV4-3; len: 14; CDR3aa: CASSPHGMSHEQYF
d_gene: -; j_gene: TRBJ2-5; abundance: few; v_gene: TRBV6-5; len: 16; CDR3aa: CASSYSLRGMEETQYF
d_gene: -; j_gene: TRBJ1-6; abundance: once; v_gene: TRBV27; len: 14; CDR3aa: CASSFYRDNSPLHF
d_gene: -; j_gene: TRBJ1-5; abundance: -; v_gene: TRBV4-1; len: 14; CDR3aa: CASSQAGKGQPQHF
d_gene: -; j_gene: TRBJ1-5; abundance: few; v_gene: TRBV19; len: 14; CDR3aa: CASSMGQSYQPQHF